This TCR beta chain was recorded in a study of shared clonotypes between healthy human individuals. As processed by the authors: ImmunoSEQ output held junction-only sequences without quality scores, so filtering differed. Profiled with immunoSEQ multiplex PCR; TCRdb holds only in-frame clones, not every one. V, J and clone size reflect that table, while D and trimming were determined from the DNA. This sample has some 600,000 clones; roughly 96% occur once, and the top ten carry around 0.1%. The naive CD8 population came from CD45RO-negative cells selected for CCR7, without terminally differentiated effector memory CD45RA+ cells. The CDR3 contains 12 residues. Germline V gene lookup returns CDR1 LNHDA and CDR2 SQIVND (reference sequence). Trimming removed 5 bases at V and 1 base at J, with 5 bases between.

The specimen sequenced was naive CD8+ T cells sorted from blood. The chain combines TRBV19 with TRBJ1-1; D unclear. The sequence was collected from a woman aged 25 to 39 in good health. CDR3 in amino acids: CASSLGNTEAFF. CDR3 coding DNA: TGTGCCAGTAGTCTCGGGAACACTGAAGCTTTCTTT. Full variable domain (outside the CDR3, taken from reference TRBV19 and TRBJ1-1): DGGITQSPKYLFRKEGQNVTLSCEQNLNHDAMYWYRQDPGQGLRLIYYSQIVNDFQKGDIAEGYSVSREKKESFPLTVTSAQKNPTAFYLCASSLGNTEAFFGQGTRLTVV.